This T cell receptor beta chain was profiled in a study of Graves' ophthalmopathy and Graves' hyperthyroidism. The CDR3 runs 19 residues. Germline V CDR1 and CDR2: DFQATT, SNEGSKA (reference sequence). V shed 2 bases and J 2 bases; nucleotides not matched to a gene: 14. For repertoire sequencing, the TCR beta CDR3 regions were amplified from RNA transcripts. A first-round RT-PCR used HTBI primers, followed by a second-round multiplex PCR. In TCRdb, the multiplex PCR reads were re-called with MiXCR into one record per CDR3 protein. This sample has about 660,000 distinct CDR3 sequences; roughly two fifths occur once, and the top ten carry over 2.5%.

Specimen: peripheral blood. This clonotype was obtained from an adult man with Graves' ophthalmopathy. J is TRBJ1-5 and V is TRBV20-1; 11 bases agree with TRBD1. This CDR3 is CSARIDPGQGASGNQPQHF. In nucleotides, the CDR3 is TGCAGTGCTAGAATAGATCCTGGACAGGGGGCTTCAGGCAATCAGCCCCAGCATTTT.